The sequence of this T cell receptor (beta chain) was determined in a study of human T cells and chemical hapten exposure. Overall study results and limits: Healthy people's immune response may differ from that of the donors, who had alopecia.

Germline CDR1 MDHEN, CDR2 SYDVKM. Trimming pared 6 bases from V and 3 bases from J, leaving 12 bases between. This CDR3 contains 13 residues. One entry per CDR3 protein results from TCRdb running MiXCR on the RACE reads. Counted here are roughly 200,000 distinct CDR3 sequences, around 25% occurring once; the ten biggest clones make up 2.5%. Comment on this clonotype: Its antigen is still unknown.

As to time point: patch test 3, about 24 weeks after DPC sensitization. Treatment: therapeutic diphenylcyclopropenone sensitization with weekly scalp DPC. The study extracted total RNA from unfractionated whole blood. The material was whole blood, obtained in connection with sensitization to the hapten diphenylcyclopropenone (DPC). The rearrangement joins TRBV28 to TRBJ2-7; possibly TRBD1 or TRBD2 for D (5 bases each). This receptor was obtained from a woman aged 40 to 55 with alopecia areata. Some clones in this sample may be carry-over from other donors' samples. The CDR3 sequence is CASRPGPNYEQYF. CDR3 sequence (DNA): TGTGCCAGCAGGCCGGGACCGAACTACGAGCAGTACTTC.